This is a list of T cell receptor beta chains from one sample in a study of blood T cell repertoires in COVID-19. The assay was immunoSEQ multiplex PCR, and TCRdb's table has in-frame clones only and misses some. The data contain fewer than 250,000 clones, 85% to 90% of them singletons. The sample comprised peripheral blood. These receptor sequences come from a man aged 60 to 69 with acute or convalescent COVID-19. Both conserved end residues are part of each CDR3. D genes are given only for firm matches. Rows may omit the clone size; those that give it use once, few, many or a size class.

clone_size	v_call	d_call	j_call	cdr3_nt	cdr3_aa
.	TRBV19	TRBD2	TRBJ2-1	TGTGCCAGTAGTACCCTAGCGGGTAGCTCCTACAATGAGCAGTTCTTC	CASSTLAGSSYNEQFF
.	TRBV27	.	TRBJ1-4	TGTGCCAGCACAGACGGGTTTAATGAAAAACTGTTTTTT	CASTDGFNEKLFF
few	TRBV6-1	.	TRBJ1-4	TGTGCCAGCAGTGATTGGGCGGAGGCAAAACTGTTTTTT	CASSDWAEAKLFF
.	TRBV9	TRBD1	TRBJ2-7	TGTGCCAGCAGCGCGACAGGGGTCGGGGGTTCCGAGCAGTACTTC	CASSATGVGGSEQYF
.	TRBV6-5	.	TRBJ2-1	TGTGCCAGCAGTTACCAAAAAGCAGGGGGGTACAATGAGCAGTTCTTC	CASSYQKAGGYNEQFF
once	TRBV4-3	.	TRBJ2-1	TGCGCCAGCAGCCCCTCGATGAGCTCCTACAATGAGCAGTTCTTC	CASSPSMSSYNEQFF
.	TRBV27	.	TRBJ2-7	TGTGCCAGCAGTTTCGCAGGGGCTAGCTCCTACGAGCAGTACTTC	CASSFAGASSYEQYF
.	TRBV14	.	TRBJ2-1	TGTGCCAGCAGCCAAGATCTGAGGACGGAGGGCGAGCAGTTCTTC	CASSQDLRTEGEQFF
.	TRBV28	TRBD2	TRBJ2-5	TGTGCCAGCAGTTCGAACGGGCTAGCGGGGGGACACCCGGTGACCCAGTACTTC	CASSSNGLAGGHPVTQYF
.	TRBV3-1/TRBV3-2	TRBD2	TRBJ2-1	TGTGCCAGCAGCCAAACGGCGGACCTAGCGGGGGCCTCCTACAATGAGCAGTTCTTC	CASSQTADLAGASYNEQFF
.	TRBV9	.	TRBJ1-5	TGTGCCAGCAGCCTCGGTGTTAGCAATCAGCCCCAGCATTTT	CASSLGVSNQPQHF
.	TRBV10-2	.	TRBJ1-6	TGCGCCAGCAGTGATCGACAACACTATAATTCACCCCTCCACTTT	CASSDRQHYNSPLHF
.	TRBV19	.	TRBJ1-5	TGTGCCAGTTCACAGGGACGGGATCAGCCCCAGCATTTT	CASSQGRDQPQHF
once	TRBV7-3	.	TRBJ2-6	TGTGCCAGCAGCAAACAGGGTGCCACCTCCTCTGGGGCCAACGTCCTGACTTTC	CASSKQGATSSGANVLTF
.	TRBV5-1	TRBD1	TRBJ2-5	TGCGCCAGCAGCAGAGGGGGACAGCCCCAAGAGACCCAGTACTTC	CASSRGGQPQETQYF
.	TRBV5-1	TRBD2	TRBJ2-7	TGCGCCAGCAGCTTTGGGGTCGAGTCGGGGGGGCAGTACTTC	CASSFGVESGGQYF
.	TRBV7-3	TRBD2	TRBJ2-2	TGTGCCAGCAGCTTAGTCGGCGGGGGATACAATATAACGAACACCGGGGAGCTGTTTTTT	CASSLVGGGYNITNTGELFF
.	TRBV6-5	.	TRBJ2-7	TGTGCCAGCAGTAACGACATCCGCGAGCAGTACTTC	CASSNDIREQYF
.	TRBV19	TRBD2	TRBJ2-5	TGTGCCAGTAGTATCGGACTAGCGGTAGGGATTATAGGGGAGACCCAGTACTTC	CASSIGLAVGIIGETQYF
.	TRBV9	TRBD2	TRBJ2-5	TGTGCCAGCAGCGCAGGGGGACTAGCGGCGGAGACCCAGTACTTC	CASSAGGLAAETQYF
.	TRBV15	.	TRBJ2-5	TGTGCCACCAGCAGAGGAGACCGGACCTCCGGGGAAGAGACCCAGTACTTC	CATSRGDRTSGEETQYF
.	TRBV18	TRBD2	TRBJ2-1	TGTGCCAGCTCCCGGTCTAGCGGGGGGACGAACAATGAGCAGTTCTTC	CASSRSSGGTNNEQFF
.	TRBV28	TRBD2	TRBJ2-2	TGTGCCAGCAGTTTGCGGGGGGCTGTCGGGGAGCTGTTTTTT	CASSLRGAVGELFF
.	TRBV7-2	TRBD1	TRBJ2-2	TGTGCCAGCAGCTTAGGACAGGGGTCTCTTTCCGGGGAGCTGTTTTTT	CASSLGQGSLSGELFF
.	TRBV6-5	.	TRBJ1-4	TGTGCCAGCGGGCCGACAGGTTCTAATGAAAAACTGTTTTTT	CASGPTGSNEKLFF
.	TRBV19	.	TRBJ1-1	TGTGCCAGTAGGAAACAGATACACACTGAAGCTTTCTTT	CASRKQIHTEAFF
.	TRBV28	TRBD2	TRBJ2-7	TGTGCCAGCAGAACCGGGACTAGCGGGGGTTTGGGTGAGCAGTACTTC	CASRTGTSGGLGEQYF
.	TRBV21-1	.	TRBJ2-7	TGTGCCAGCAGAGCTGGACAGGGCCATTTCCTCGAGCAGTACTTC	CASRAGQGHFLEQYF
.	TRBV5-5	.	TRBJ1-4	TGTGCCAGCAGCTTGGGCCATGGGGCTCTAAGGCTGTTTTTT	CASSLGHGALRLFF
.	TRBV6-2/TRBV6-3	.	TRBJ2-2	TGTGCCAGCAGCACCCCAGGGGTATCGGGTCGGTCCGGGGAGCTGTTTTTT	CASSTPGVSGRSGELFF
once	TRBV7-3	.	TRBJ2-2	TGTGCCAGCAGCCGGGGTAACACCGGGGAGCTGTTTTTT	CASSRGNTGELFF
.	TRBV18	.	TRBJ1-1	TGTGCCAGCTCCCCAACGGGGGGGAACACTGAAGCTTTCTTT	CASSPTGGNTEAFF
.	TRBV5-1	.	TRBJ2-5	TGCGCCAGCACCAGGGGAGAGACCCAGTACTTC	CASTRGETQYF
.	TRBV5-1	TRBD2	TRBJ2-3	TGCGCCAGCAGCTTGGGGACCCTAGCGGGGGATTTCGCAGATACGCAGTATTTT	CASSLGTLAGDFADTQYF
.	TRBV19	TRBD2	TRBJ2-5	TGTGCCAGTAGTCGAACTGGGGCTAGCGGGGTGGTGGAGACCCAGTACTTC	CASSRTGASGVVETQYF
.	TRBV27	.	TRBJ1-3	TGTGCCAGCAGTATCCGCTCTGGAAACACCATATATTTT	CASSIRSGNTIYF
.	TRBV28	TRBD1	TRBJ1-6	TGTGCCAGCAGCTCTCTGCAGGGGGCGAATTCACCCCTCCACTTT	CASSSLQGANSPLHF
.	TRBV5-4	TRBD1	TRBJ1-1	TGTGCCAGCAGCCCGGGAGGGGGCGTCAAGATTGAAGCTTTCTTT	CASSPGGGVKIEAFF
.	TRBV4-2	TRBD2	TRBJ2-7	TGTGCCAGCAGCCAGGGTAGCGGGGGTCCCTACGAGCAGTACTTC	CASSQGSGGPYEQYF
.	TRBV24-1	.	TRBJ1-5	TGTGCCACCAGTGATTTTGGCGCGGGGCCGGGCCAGCCCCAGCATTTT	CATSDFGAGPGQPQHF
few	TRBV19	TRBD1	TRBJ1-5	TGTGCCAGTAAATCCGACAGGGACAATAGCAATCAGCCCCAGCATTTT	CASKSDRDNSNQPQHF
.	TRBV11-2	.	TRBJ1-2	TGTGCCAGCAGCTCCCTAGGTGGTAACTATGGCTACACCTTC	CASSSLGGNYGYTF
.	TRBV5-1	.	TRBJ2-7	TGCGCCAGCAGCTTGGCCGTATATAGTGTCTCCTACGAGCAGTACTTC	CASSLAVYSVSYEQYF
.	TRBV5-1	TRBD2	TRBJ2-7	TGCGCCAGCAGCTTGGAGTTAGGTGGCGGGGGTCGTTCCTACGAGCAGTACTTC	CASSLELGGGGRSYEQYF
.	TRBV7-2	.	TRBJ1-5	TGTGCCAGCAGCTTAGCGGGCAGGGAAGGCGCCCAGCATTTT	CASSLAGREGAQHF
.	TRBV5-4	.	TRBJ1-1	TGTGCCAGCAGCCAGAACACTGAAGCTTTCTTT	CASSQNTEAFF
.	TRBV7-2	TRBD2	TRBJ2-7	TGTGCCAGCAGCGCTCCTAGCGGGGGGGCCTTCTCCTACGAGCAGTACTTC	CASSAPSGGAFSYEQYF
.	TRBV13	.	TRBJ2-1	TGTGCCAGCAGCTTAGGGGGCTTGGGTGAGCAGTTCTTC	CASSLGGLGEQFF
.	TRBV7-2	TRBD1	TRBJ2-1	TGTGCCAGCAGCTTATCCGGGGACAGGGGAATCCATGAGCAGTTCTTC	CASSLSGDRGIHEQFF
.	TRBV20-1	.	TRBJ1-3	TGCAGTGCCAAAAGAAACACCATATATTTT	CSAKRNTIYF
.	TRBV29-1	TRBD1	TRBJ2-1	TGCAGCGCGCGGGACAGGGGGGCGATGAGGAATGAGCAGTTCTTC	CSARDRGAMRNEQFF
.	TRBV6-2/TRBV6-3	TRBD1	TRBJ2-7	TGTGCCAGCAGTTACGTAAAAACAGGGGGCATTTCCTACGAGCAGTACTTC	CASSYVKTGGISYEQYF
.	TRBV6-1	TRBD1	TRBJ1-1	TGTGCCAGCAGTGAAAGACAGGGCACTGAAGCTTTCTTT	CASSERQGTEAFF
.	TRBV18	TRBD1	TRBJ1-2	TGTGCCAGCTCACCCCAGGGGGGCCGAGGTGGCTACACCTTC	CASSPQGGRGGYTF
.	TRBV18	.	TRBJ2-5	TGTGCCAGCTCCCCCCGTGTGGGGGGGCGGCAAGAGACCCAGTACTTC	CASSPRVGGRQETQYF
.	TRBV5-6	.	TRBJ2-5	TGTGCCAGCAGCTACTTATCCGGGGGACAAGAGACCCAGTACTTC	CASSYLSGGQETQYF